Included here is one T cell receptor beta chain sequence, with context. This record comes from a study of graft-versus-host responses after intestinal transplantation. Study as a whole: The recipients all started with anti-thymocyte globulin induction and then took tacrolimus and steroids for 3 to 4 years.

Produced via immunoSEQ multiplex PCR; TCRdb's table is partial and in-frame only. The table lists about 20,000 clones, about half of them singletons. Between the trimmed V and J ends, which lost 3 bases and 1 base, there was a span of 9 bases. Germline V gives CDR1 SEHNR, CDR2 FQNEAQ (reference sequence). The CDR3 has 14 residues. This clonotype was obtained from a human patient who received an intestinal transplant. The V call is TRBV7-9, the J call TRBJ2-5; unclear D gene. The sequenced sample was alloreactive CD4+ T cells from a mixed lymphocyte reaction culture, obtained before intestinal transplant. Subset in this sample: CFSE-low proliferating T cells sorted from roughly 6-day pre-transplant mixed lymphocyte reaction (GvH or HvG direction). Here the CDR3 DNA reads TGTGCCAGCAGCTTTCTAATAACCCAAGAGACCCAGTACTTC. This codes for CASSFLITQETQYF.